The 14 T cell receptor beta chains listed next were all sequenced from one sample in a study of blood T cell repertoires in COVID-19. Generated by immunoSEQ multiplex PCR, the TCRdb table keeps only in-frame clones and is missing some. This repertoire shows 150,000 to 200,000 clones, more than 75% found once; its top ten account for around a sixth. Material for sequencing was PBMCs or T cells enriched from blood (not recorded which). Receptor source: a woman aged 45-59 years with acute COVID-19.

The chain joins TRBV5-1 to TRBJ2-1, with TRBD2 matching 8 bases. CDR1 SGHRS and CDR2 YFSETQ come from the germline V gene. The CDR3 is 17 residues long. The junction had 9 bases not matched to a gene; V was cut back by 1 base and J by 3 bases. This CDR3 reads CASSLLRASGRYNEQFF. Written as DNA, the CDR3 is TGCGCCAGCAGCTTGTTAAGGGCTAGCGGGCGCTACAATGAGCAGTTCTTC.

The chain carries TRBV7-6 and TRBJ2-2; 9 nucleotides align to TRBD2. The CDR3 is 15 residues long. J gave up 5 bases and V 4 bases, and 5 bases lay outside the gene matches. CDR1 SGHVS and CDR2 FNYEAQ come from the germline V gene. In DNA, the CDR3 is TGTGCCAGCAGCTATGAGGCGGGGGGGACCGGGGAGCTGTTTTTT. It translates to CASSYEAGGTGELFF. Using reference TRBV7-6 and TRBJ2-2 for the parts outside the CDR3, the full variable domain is GAGVSQSPRYKVTKRGQDVALRCDPISGHVSLYWYRQALGQGPEFLTYFNYEAQQDKSGLPNDRFSAERPEGSISTLTIQRTEQRDSAMYRCASSYEAGGTGELFFGEGSRLTVL.

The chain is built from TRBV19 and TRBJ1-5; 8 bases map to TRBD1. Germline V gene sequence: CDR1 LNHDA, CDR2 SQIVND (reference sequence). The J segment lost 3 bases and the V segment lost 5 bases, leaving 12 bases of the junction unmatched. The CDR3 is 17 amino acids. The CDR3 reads CASSVSTGAQTNQPQHF. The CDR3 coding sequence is TGTGCCAGTAGTGTCTCGACAGGGGCTCAGACCAATCAGCCCCAGCATTTT.

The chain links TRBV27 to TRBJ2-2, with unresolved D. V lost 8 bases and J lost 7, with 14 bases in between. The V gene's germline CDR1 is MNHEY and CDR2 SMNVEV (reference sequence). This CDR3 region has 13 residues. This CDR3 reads CASAPVGIGELFF. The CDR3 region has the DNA TGTGCCAGCGCCCCGGTTGGTATCGGGGAGCTGTTTTTT.

The CDR3 loop reads CASSSAGGEETQYF. The CDR3 DNA sequence: TGTGCCAGCAGTTCGGCCGGGGGGGAAGAGACCCAGTACTTC. This rearrangement joins TRBV28 to TRBJ2-5, with 8 bases fitting TRBD2. This CDR3 has 14 amino acids. The V segment lost 4 bases and the J segment 3 bases; nucleotides outside the gene matches: 4. CDR1 is MDHEN, CDR2 SYDVKM, per germline.

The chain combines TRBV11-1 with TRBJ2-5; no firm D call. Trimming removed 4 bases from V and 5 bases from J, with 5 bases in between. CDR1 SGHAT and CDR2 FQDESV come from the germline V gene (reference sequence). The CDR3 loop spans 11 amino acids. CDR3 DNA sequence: TGTGCCAGCAGCTCCCCGGAGACCCAGTACTTC. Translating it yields CASSSPETQYF.

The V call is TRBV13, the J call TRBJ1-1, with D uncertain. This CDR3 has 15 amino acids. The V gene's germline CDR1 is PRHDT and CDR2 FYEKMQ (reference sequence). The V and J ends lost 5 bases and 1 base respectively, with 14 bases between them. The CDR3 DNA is TGTGCCAGCAGCAGACTCGGTTTGGGGAACACTGAAGCTTTCTTT. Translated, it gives CASSRLGLGNTEAFF.

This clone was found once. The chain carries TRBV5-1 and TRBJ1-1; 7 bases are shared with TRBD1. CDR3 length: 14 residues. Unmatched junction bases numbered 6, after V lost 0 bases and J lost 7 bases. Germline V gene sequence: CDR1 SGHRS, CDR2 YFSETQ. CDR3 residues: CASSLARQGGEAFF. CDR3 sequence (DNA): TGCGCCAGCAGCTTGGCCAGACAGGGAGGTGAAGCTTTCTTT. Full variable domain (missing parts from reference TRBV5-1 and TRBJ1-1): KAGVTQTPRYLIKTRGQQVTLSCSPISGHRSVSWYQQTPGQGLQFLFEYFSETQRNKGNFPGRFSGRQFSNSRSEMNVSTLELGDSALYLCASSLARQGGEAFFGQGTRLTVV.

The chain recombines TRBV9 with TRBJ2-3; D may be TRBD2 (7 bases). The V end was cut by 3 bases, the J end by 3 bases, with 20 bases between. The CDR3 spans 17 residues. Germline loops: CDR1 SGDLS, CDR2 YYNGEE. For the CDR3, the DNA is TGTGCCAGCAGCGCTGGGAGCGGGGACACTATAACAGATACGCAGTATTTT. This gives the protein CASSAGSGDTITDTQYF.

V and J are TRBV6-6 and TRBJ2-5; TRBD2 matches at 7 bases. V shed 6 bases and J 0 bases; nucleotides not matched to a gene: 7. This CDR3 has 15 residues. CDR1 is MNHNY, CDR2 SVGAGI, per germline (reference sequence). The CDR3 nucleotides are TGTGCCAGCAGCTTATCCAGCGGGAACCAAGAGACCCAGTACTTC. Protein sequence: CASSLSSGNQETQYF.

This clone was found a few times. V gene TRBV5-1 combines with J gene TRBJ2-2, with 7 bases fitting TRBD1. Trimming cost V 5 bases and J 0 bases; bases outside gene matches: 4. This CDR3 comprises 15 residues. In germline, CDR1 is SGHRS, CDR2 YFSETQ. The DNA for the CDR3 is TGCGCCAGCAGACAGGGGATGACGAACACCGGGGAGCTGTTTTTT. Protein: CASRQGMTNTGELFF.

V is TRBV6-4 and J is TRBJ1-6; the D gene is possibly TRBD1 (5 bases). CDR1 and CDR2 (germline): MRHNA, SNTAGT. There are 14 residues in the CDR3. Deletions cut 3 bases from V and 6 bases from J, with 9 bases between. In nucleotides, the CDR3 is TGTGCCAGCAGTGAACAGGAGAGTAATTCACCCCTCCACTTT. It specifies CASSEQESNSPLHF.

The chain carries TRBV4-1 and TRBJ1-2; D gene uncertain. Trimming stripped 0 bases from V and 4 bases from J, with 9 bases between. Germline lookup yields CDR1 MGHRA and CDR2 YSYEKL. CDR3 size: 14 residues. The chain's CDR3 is CASSQEGALYGYTF. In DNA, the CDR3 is TGCGCCAGCAGCCAAGAGGGCGCGCTCTATGGCTACACCTTC.

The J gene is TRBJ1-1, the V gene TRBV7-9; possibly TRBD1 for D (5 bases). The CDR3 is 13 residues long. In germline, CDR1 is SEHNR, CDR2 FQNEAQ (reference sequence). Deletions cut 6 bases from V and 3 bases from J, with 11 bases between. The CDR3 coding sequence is TGTGCCAGCAGACTGACCAGGGACACTGAAGCTTTCTTT. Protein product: CASRLTRDTEAFF.